This T cell receptor beta chain stems from a study of tumor-infiltrating lymphocytes in localized non-small cell lung cancer. For the study at large: Resected tumor was paired with non-adjacent uninvolved lung from the same patient.

The CDR3 extends over 17 amino acids. V was pared by 4 bases and J by 2 bases, with 5 bases of the junction left unmatched. Germline V gene sequence: CDR1 SGHTA, CDR2 FQGNSA. The study, taken as a whole, reports: Immunotypes IM1 and IM2 had similar TCR-derived T-cell fractions. No link was found between tumor T-cell fraction and recurrence-free survival. Each assay used a separate piece of the same tissue.

Generated by immunoSEQ multiplex PCR, the TCRdb table keeps only in-frame clones and is missing some. The repertoire holds some 11,000 clones, with around 63% as singletons. With respect to this clone: Its antigen is currently unknown.

The origin of this receptor is a human donor with non-small cell lung cancer. V and J are TRBV7-2 and TRBJ2-7, with 16 bases lining up with TRBD2. Sequencing was done on a sample of lung tumor tissue. DNA for the CDR3: TGTGCCAGCAGCTCCCCGGGACTAGCGGGAGGGCCCTACGAGCAGTACTTC. Translation: CASSSPGLAGGPYEQYF.